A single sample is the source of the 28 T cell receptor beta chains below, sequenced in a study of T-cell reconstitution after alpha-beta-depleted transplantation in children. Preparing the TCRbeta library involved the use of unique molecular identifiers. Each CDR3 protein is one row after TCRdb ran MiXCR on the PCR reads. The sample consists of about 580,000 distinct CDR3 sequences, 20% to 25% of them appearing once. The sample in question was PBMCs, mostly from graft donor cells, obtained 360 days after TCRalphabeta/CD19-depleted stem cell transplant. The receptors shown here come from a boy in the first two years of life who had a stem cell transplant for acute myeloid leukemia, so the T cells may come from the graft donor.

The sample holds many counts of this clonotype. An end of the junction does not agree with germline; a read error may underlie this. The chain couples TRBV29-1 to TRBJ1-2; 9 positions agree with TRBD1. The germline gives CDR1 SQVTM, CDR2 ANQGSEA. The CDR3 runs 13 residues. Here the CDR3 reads CSVEDRGKYGYTF. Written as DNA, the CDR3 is TGCAGCGTGGAAGACAGGGGGAAGTATGGCTACACCTTC.

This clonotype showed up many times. This CDR3 is CASSSDRRTDTQYF. Here the CDR3 DNA reads TGTGCCAGCAGTTCGGACCGACGCACAGATACGCAGTATTTT. The chain uses TRBV6-5 and TRBJ2-3, with D unclear. V lost 4 bases to trimming and J lost 1 base, with 9 bases between them. CDR1 and CDR2 from the germline V gene are MNHEY and SVGAGI. The CDR3 consists of 14 residues.

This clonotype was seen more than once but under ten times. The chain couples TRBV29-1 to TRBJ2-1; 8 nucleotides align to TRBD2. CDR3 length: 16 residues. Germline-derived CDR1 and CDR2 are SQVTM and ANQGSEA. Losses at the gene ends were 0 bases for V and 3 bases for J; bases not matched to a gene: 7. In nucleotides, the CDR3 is TGCAGCGTTGAAGATCGGGGACTAGTTCTCTACAATGAGCAGTTCTTC. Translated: CSVEDRGLVLYNEQFF.

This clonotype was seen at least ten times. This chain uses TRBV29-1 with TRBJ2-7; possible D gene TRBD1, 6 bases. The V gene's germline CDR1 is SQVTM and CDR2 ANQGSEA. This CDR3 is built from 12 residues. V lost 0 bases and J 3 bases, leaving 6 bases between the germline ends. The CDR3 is CSVEEDSYEQYF. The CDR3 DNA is TGCAGCGTTGAAGAGGACAGCTACGAGCAGTACTTC.

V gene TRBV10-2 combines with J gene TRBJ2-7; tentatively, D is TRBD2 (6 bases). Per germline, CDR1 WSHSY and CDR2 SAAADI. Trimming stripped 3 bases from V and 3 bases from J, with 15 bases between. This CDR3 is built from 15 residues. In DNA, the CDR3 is TGCGCCAGCAGTGACGGGACTCTAAGAGGCTACGAGCAGTACTTC. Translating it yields CASSDGTLRGYEQYF.

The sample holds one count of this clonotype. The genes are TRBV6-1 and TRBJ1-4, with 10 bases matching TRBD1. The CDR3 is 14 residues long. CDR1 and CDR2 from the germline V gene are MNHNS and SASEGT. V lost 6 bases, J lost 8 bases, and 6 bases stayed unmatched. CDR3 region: CASSRQGALEKLFF. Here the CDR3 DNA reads TGTGCCAGCAGCCGACAGGGGGCCTTAGAAAAACTGTTTTTT.

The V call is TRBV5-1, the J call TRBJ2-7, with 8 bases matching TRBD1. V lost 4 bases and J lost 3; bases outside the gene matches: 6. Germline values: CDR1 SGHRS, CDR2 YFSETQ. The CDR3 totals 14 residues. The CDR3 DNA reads TGCGCCAGCAGCGGGACAGGTTTCCTCTACGAGCAGTACTTC. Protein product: CASSGTGFLYEQYF.

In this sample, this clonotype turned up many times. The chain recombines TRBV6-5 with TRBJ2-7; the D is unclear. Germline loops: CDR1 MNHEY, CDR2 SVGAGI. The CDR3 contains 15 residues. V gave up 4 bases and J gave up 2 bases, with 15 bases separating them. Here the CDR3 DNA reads TGTGCCAGCAGTTTTGGGGTAGGGCTTACCTACGAGCAGTACTTC. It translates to CASSFGVGLTYEQYF.

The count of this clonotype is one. CDR3 in DNA: TGTGCCAGCAGCCCCACCGACGGGCGGGCCACTGAAGCTTTCTTT. Protein product: CASSPTDGRATEAFF. This chain connects TRBV7-9 to TRBJ1-1, with D hard to call. V lost 5 bases to trimming and J lost 4 bases, with 17 bases between them. Looked up from germline, CDR1 is SEHNR and CDR2 is FQNEAQ (reference sequence). The length of the CDR3 is 15 residues.

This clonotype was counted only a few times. The CDR3 loop is CASTVDDGSNTGELFF. Written as DNA, the CDR3 is TGTGCCAGTACGGTCGACGACGGATCGAACACCGGGGAGCTGTTTTTT. This chain joins TRBV19 and TRBJ2-2; D unresolved. The CDR3 runs 16 residues. The V gene lost 7 bases and the J gene lost 0 bases, with 15 bases spanning the gap. Germline loops: CDR1 LNHDA, CDR2 SQIVND (reference sequence).

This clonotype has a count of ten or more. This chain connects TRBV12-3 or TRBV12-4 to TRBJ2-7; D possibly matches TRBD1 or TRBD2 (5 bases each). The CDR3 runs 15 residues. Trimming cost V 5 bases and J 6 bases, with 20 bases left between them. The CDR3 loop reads CASSPRRGRPLEQYF. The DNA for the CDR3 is TGTGCCAGCAGTCCCCGCCGGGGACGTCCCCTCGAGCAGTACTTC.

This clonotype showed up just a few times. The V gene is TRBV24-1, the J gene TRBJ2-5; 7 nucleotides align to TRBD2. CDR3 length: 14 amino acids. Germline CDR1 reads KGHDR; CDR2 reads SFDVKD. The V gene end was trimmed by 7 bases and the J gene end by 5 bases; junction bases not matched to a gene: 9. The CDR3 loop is CATRGPGRVETQYF. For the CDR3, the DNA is TGTGCCACCAGAGGCCCGGGGAGGGTGGAGACCCAGTACTTC.

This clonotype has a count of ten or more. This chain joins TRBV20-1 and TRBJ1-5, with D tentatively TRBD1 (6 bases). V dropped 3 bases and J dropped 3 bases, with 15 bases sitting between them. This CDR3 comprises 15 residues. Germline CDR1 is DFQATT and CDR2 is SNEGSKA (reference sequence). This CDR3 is CSARGQGKNNQPQHF. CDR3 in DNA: TGCAGTGCTAGGGGTCAGGGGAAGAACAATCAGCCCCAGCATTTT.

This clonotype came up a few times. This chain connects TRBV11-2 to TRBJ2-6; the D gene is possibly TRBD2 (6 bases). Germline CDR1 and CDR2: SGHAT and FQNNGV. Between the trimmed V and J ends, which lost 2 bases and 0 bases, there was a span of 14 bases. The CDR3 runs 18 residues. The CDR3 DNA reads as TGTGCCAGCAGCTTAAGGAGGGTTGCTAGCTCTGGGGCCAACGTCCTGACTTTC. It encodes CASSLRRVASSGANVLTF.

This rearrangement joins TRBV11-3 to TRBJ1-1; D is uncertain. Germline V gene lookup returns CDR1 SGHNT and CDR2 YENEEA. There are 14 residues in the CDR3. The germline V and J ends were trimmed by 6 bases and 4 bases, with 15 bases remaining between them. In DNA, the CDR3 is TGTGCCAGCAGTCCCGGTGAGTCGGGCACTGAAGCTTTCTTT. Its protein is CASSPGESGTEAFF.

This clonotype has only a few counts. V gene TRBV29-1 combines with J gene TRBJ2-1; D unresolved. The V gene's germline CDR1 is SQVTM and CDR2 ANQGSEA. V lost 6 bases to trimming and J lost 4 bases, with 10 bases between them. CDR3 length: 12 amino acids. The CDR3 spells CSVPLEYNEQFF. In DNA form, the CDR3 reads TGCAGCGTCCCCCTGGAGTACAATGAGCAGTTCTTC.

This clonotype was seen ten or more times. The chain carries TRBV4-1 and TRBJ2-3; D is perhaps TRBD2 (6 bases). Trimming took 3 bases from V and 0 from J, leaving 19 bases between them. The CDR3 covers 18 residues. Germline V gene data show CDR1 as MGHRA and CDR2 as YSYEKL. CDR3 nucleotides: TGCGCCAGCAGCCACCCGTCGGAAATCGGGGGTAGCACAGATACGCAGTATTTT. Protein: CASSHPSEIGGSTDTQYF.

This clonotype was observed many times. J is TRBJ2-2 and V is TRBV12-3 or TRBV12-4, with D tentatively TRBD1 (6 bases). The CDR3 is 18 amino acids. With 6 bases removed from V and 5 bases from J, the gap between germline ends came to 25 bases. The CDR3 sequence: CASSKLPIGTRQTGELFF. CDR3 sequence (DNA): TGTGCCAGCAGCAAACTCCCCATCGGGACACGACAAACCGGGGAGCTGTTTTTT.

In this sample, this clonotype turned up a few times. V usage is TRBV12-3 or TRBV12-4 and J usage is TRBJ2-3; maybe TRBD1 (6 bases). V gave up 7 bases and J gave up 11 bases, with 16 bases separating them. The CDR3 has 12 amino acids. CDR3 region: CASTQRGQMQYF. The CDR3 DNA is TGTGCCAGCACCCAACGCGGACAGATGCAGTATTTT.

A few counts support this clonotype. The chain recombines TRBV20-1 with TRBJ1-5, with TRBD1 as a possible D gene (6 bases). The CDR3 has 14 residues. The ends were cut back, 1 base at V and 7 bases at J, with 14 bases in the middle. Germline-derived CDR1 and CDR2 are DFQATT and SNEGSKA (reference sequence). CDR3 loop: CSARVAYQGQPQHF. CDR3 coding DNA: TGCAGTGCTAGAGTCGCTTATCAGGGGCAGCCCCAGCATTTT.

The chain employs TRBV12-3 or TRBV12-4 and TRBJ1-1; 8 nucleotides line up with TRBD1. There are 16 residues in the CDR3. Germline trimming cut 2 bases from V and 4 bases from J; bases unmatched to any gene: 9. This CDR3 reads CASSLTPGGGGTEAFF. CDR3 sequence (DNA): TGTGCCAGCAGTTTAACCCCAGGGGGCGGTGGCACTGAAGCTTTCTTT.

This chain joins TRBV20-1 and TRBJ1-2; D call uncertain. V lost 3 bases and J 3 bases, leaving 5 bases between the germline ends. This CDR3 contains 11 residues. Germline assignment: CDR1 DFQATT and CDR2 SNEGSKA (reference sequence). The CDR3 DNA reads TGCAGTGCTAGTTATGACTATGGCTACACCTTC. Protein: CSASYDYGYTF.

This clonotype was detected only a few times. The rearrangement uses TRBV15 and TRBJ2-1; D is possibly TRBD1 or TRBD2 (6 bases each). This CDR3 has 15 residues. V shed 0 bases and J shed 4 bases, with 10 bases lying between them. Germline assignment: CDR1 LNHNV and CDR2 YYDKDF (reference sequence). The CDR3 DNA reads TGTGCCACCAGCAGAGAACGGGGGCCGTACAATGAGCAGTTCTTC. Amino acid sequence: CATSRERGPYNEQFF. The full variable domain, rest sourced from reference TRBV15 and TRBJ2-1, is DAMVIQNPRYQVTQFGKPVTLSCSQTLNHNVMYWYQQKSSQAPKLLFHYYDKDFNNEADTPDNFQSRRPNTSFCFLDIRSPGLGDTAMYLCATSRERGPYNEQFFGPGTRLTVL.

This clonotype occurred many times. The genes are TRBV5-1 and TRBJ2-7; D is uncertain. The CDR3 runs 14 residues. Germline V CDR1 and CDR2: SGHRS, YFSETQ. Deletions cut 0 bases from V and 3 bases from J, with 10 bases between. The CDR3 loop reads CASSLAVPRYEQYF. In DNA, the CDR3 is TGCGCCAGCAGCTTGGCCGTACCGCGCTACGAGCAGTACTTC.

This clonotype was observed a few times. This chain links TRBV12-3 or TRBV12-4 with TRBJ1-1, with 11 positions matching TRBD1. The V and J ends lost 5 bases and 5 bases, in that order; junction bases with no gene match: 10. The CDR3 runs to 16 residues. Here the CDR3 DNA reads TGTGCCAGCAGTAGGGACCCGGGACAGGGGGGAACTGAAGCTTTCTTT. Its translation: CASSRDPGQGGTEAFF.

CDR3 sequence (DNA): TGCAGTGCTACTACAGGGGCCGGGGCCAACGTCCTGACTTTC. The encoded protein is CSATTGAGANVLTF. This chain connects TRBV20-1 to TRBJ2-6; 7 nucleotides agree with TRBD1. The CDR3 spans 14 residues. Germline assignment: CDR1 DFQATT and CDR2 SNEGSKA (reference sequence). The J segment lost 4 bases and the V segment lost 4 bases, leaving 4 bases of the junction unmatched.

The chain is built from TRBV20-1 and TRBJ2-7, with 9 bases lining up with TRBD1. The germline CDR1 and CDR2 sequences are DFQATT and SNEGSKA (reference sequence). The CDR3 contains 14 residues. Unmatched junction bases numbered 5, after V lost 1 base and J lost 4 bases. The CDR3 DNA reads TGCAGTGCTAGAGGGACAGGGGCCACTTACGAGCAGTACTTC. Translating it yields CSARGTGATYEQYF.

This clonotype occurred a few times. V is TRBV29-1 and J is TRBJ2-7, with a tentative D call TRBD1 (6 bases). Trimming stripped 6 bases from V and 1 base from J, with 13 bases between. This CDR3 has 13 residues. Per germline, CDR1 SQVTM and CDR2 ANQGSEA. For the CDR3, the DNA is TGCAGCGTCGACAGGCTAACGTCCTACGAGCAGTACTTC. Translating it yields CSVDRLTSYEQYF.